The present T cell receptor beta chain was sequenced within a study of TIL therapy for anti-PD-1-resistant metastatic lung cancer. Regarding the study as a whole: Infused TIL clonotypes partially replaced the baseline blood repertoire, then decayed over months.

The libraries were made with immunoSEQ v3. TCRdb keeps only in-frame clones here, not all; method: immunoSEQ multiplex PCR. The sample consists of 55,000 to 70,000 clones, around 87% of them appearing once. Per the germline V gene, CDR1 is LGHNA and CDR2 is YNFKEQ. Trimming removed 1 base from V and 3 bases from J, with 13 bases in between. The CDR3 is 15 residues long. Regarding this clone: Its specificity is unknown.

Stated time point: pre-treatment sample, taken before nivolumab and TIL therapy. Enrollment ran from late 2017 to early 2020. The chain is built from TRBV4-2 and TRBJ2-7; tentatively, D is TRBD1 (6 bases). The sample in question was blood, obtained at baseline. The origin of this receptor is a person between 30 and 79 years old with non-small cell lung cancer. The CDR3 is CASSQGSTGLYEQYF. The DNA for the CDR3 is TGTGCCAGCAGCCAAGGGTCGACAGGACTCTACGAGCAGTACTTC.